This T cell receptor (beta chain) was sequenced for a study of blood T cell repertoires in COVID-19. Looking at the study overall: The United States, Italy and Spain supplied acute and convalescent COVID-19 samples. T cells, B-cell-depleted T cells, or PBMCs supplied cDNA or gDNA.

The germline V gene encodes CDR1 SGHNT and CDR2 YENEEA. V trimming: 1 base; J trimming: 2 bases; junction bases outside the gene matches: 10. The length of the CDR3 is 17 residues. Per the original methods: Cell counts per sample came from amplifying reference gene primers. The method was immunoSEQ multiplex PCR; TCRdb's version includes in-frame clones alone and lacks a portion of them. V and J calls plus clone size are reproduced from that table; the DNA served to infer D and trimming. The sample includes about 92,000 clones, about 85% of them seen just once. The genes are TRBV11-3 and TRBJ2-5; 7 bases agree with TRBD1. The sequencing sample was made of peripheral blood. The clonotype was recovered from a man older than 75 with acute or convalescent COVID-19. The CDR3 coding sequence is TGTGCCAGCAGCTTAGGACCGACAGGGTCAGGGCAAGAGACCCAGTACTTC. This codes for CASSLGPTGSGQETQYF.